This T cell receptor beta chain was sequenced in a study of T cell repertoires in cytomegalovirus infection (dated by TCRdb to between 2019 and 2020). Broadly, across the study: Donor HLA type was relevant to the analysis, as public TCR beta signatures indicated carriage of CMV infection together with the matching HLA type. Here is what the overall study found, with its caveats: Cumulative frequency of public TCR beta family members discriminated carriers of CMV infection plus the relevant HLA type in this cohort and an independent roughly 340-donor cohort. In the ex vivo response, HLA-C-restricted CMV-specific TCR beta clonotypes were dominant, and in two of eight donors the single most frequent clonotype came from this HLA-C-restricted group.

These reads were obtained on an Illumina HiSeq 1500. TCRdb itself trimmed the public reads at Q25 with fastp, ran MiXCR and retained productive beta chains. All rows with the same CDR3 protein become a single entry with the most common DNA and genes. This sample has 450,000 to 600,000 distinct CDR3 sequences in its table, and 11% of those were observed once. The ten largest account for roughly 10% of the sample. The germline V gene (reference sequence) specifies DFQATT as CDR1 and SNEGSKA as CDR2. The junction carries 12 bases between V and J, which are trimmed by 0 bases and 7 bases respectively. Including cysteine and phenylalanine, the CDR3 has 13 amino acids. Only CDR3 DNA remains: 39 bases, in frame from the first base. This clonotype was picked up a small number of times. What antigen it recognizes has not been identified. Within one base of it there is no much larger clone, and no base qualities were kept.

The receptor's source is a human donor in good health (CMV status not recorded). Some clones in this sample may be carry-over from other donors' samples. The receptor chain draws on TRBV20-1 and TRBJ1-2; D gene: possibly TRBD1, on 6 matching bases. Sequencing used PBMCs. For the CDR3, the sequence is CSARDRGMGGYTF. Read as DNA, the sequence is TGCAGTGCTAGAGACAGGGGCATGGGTGGCTACACCTTC.